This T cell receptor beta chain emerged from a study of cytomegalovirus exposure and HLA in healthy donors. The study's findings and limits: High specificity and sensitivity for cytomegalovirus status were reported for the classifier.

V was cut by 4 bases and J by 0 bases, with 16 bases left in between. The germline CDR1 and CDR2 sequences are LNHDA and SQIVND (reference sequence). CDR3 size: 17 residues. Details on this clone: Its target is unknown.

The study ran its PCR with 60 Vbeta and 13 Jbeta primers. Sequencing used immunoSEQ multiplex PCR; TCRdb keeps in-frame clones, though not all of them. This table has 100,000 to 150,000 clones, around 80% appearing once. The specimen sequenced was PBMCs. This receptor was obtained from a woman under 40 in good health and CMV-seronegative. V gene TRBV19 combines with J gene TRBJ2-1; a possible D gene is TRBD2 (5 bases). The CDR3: CASSTPRLASSYNEQFF. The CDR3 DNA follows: TGTGCCAGTAGTACACCCCGGCTAGCCTCCTCCTACAATGAGCAGTTCTTC.